One sample yielded the 9 T cell receptor beta chains listed below, sequenced in a study of blood T cell repertoires in COVID-19. TCRdb's copy holds only in-frame clones and misses some; the assay was immunoSEQ multiplex PCR. The table lists over 85,000 clones, roughly 92% of them singletons. The sequenced sample was peripheral blood. These receptors originate from a woman aged 50 to 60 with COVID-19, enrolled during active disease.

The chain is built from TRBV18 and TRBJ1-4, with TRBD1 matching over 10 bases. This CDR3 comprises 16 residues. V was clipped by 3 bases and J by 2 bases; unmatched bases: 3. CDR1 is KGHSH and CDR2 is LQKENI in the germline V gene. CDR3 amino acids: CASSPTGGLTNEKLFF. DNA for the CDR3: TGTGCCAGCTCACCGACAGGGGGCCTCACTAATGAAAAACTGTTTTTT.

This clone showed up just a few times. The sample holds other DNA sequences that translate to the same CDR3. The chain combines TRBV7-2 with TRBJ2-3, with 8 nucleotides matching TRBD1. After removal of 3 bases from V and 1 base from J, the junction contained 3 bases not matched to a gene. Germline CDR1 is SGHTA and CDR2 is FQGNSA. CDR3 size: 15 residues. This CDR3 reads CASSLGTGRTDTQYF. The CDR3 DNA reads as TGTGCCAGCAGCTTGGGGACAGGACGCACAGATACGCAGTATTTT.

The chain is built from TRBV5-4 and TRBJ1-5; perhaps TRBD1 as D (5 bases). This CDR3 is built from 16 residues. Trimming left V 2 bases short and J 2 bases short, with 14 bases between. CDR1 is SGHNT, CDR2 YYREEE, per germline (reference sequence). This CDR3 reads CASSFTGGIGNQPQHF. For the CDR3, the DNA is TGTGCCAGCAGCTTTACGGGGGGGATCGGCAATCAGCCCCAGCATTTT.

The genes are TRBV3-1 (or the pseudogene TRBV3-2) and TRBJ1-4, with D perhaps TRBD1 (5 bases). The CDR3 is made up of 15 amino acids. Germline CDR1 and CDR2: LGHDT and YNNKEL (reference sequence). Trimming stripped 1 base from V and 8 bases from J, with 14 bases between. CDR3 region: CASSQADRLREKLFF. For the CDR3, the DNA is TGTGCCAGCAGCCAAGCTGACAGATTGAGAGAAAAACTGTTTTTT.

This chain joins TRBV6-6 and TRBJ1-3; TRBD1 matches at 7 bases. Per germline, CDR1 MNHNY and CDR2 SVGAGI (reference sequence). The V segment lost 5 bases and the J segment 3 bases; nucleotides outside the gene matches: 16. The CDR3 contains 18 residues. The CDR3 DNA sequence: TGTGCCAGCAGTCGAAAGGGGGCTAATGGGGGGTTTGGAAACACCATATATTTT. Translation gives CASSRKGANGGFGNTIYF.

CDR3 in amino acids: CAISEATGELFF. In DNA, the CDR3 is TGTGCCATCAGCGAGGCGACCGGGGAGCTGTTTTTT. The chain is built from TRBV10-3 and TRBJ2-2, with D uncertain. V was cut by 6 bases and J by 5 bases, with 7 bases left in between. The germline V gene has CDR1 ENHRY and CDR2 SYGVKD. CDR3 length: 12 amino acids.

The V call is TRBV19, the J call TRBJ2-3; 11 positions agree with TRBD2. The germline V gene has CDR1 LNHDA and CDR2 SQIVND (reference sequence). Trimming took 6 bases from V and 0 from J; bases not matched to a gene: 5. The length of the CDR3 is 16 residues. CDR3 residues: CASSHLAGGSTDTQYF. For the CDR3, the DNA is TGTGCCAGTAGCCACCTAGCGGGGGGCAGCACAGATACGCAGTATTTT.

This clone was seen a single time. The chain has TRBV6-4 and TRBJ2-1; 9 bases align to TRBD2. Germline V gene lookup returns CDR1 MRHNA and CDR2 SNTAGT. The CDR3 sequence is 14 residues long. V lost 5 bases to trimming and J lost 7 bases; unmatched junction nucleotides: 6. CDR3 in amino acids: CASSQRLAVNEQFF. In DNA form, the CDR3 reads TGTGCCAGCAGTCAGAGACTAGCGGTAAATGAGCAGTTCTTC.

The chain combines TRBV19 with TRBJ1-3, with D uncertain. V lost 3 bases and J lost 0, with 6 bases in between. Germline CDR1 and CDR2: LNHDA and SQIVND (reference sequence). The CDR3 length is 14 residues. The CDR3: CASSIGVSGNTIYF. The CDR3 nucleotides read TGTGCCAGTAGTATCGGGGTCTCTGGAAACACCATATATTTT.